The 23 T cell receptor beta chains reported below all come from one sample, sequenced in a study of blood T cell repertoires in COVID-19. Profiling relied on immunoSEQ multiplex PCR, and the TCRdb table lists in-frame clones only, not all of them. Of some 350,000 clones in the sample, 90% were seen once. Sequenced sample: peripheral blood. Every receptor here comes from a man between 18 and 35 years old with active or convalescent COVID-19.

In DNA form, the CDR3 reads TGCGCCAGCAGCCAAGATTCGGGGGGACCCTACGAGCAGTACTTC. This sequence encodes CASSQDSGGPYEQYF. The J gene is TRBJ2-7, the V gene TRBV4-3; 7 bases line up with TRBD2. This CDR3 is built from 15 residues. Trimming removed 0 bases from V and 2 bases from J; junction bases left unmatched: 4. Germline CDR1 LGHNA, CDR2 YSLEER.

The CDR3 DNA reads as TGTGCCAGCAGCAACAGGCATGGCTACACCTTC. Translation gives CASSNRHGYTF. This chain connects TRBV6-5 to TRBJ1-2; possible D gene TRBD1, 5 bases. CDR3 size: 11 residues. V lost 6 bases to trimming and J lost 6 bases, with 8 bases between them. Germline values: CDR1 MNHEY, CDR2 SVGAGI.

V and J are TRBV27 and TRBJ2-1; TRBD2 aligns across 12 bases. The V gene end was trimmed by 4 bases and the J gene end by 7 bases; junction bases not matched to a gene: 5. This CDR3 comprises 15 residues. CDR1 MNHEY and CDR2 SMNVEV come from the germline V gene (reference sequence). The CDR3 region is CASSSLAGGRNEQFF. The CDR3 DNA sequence: TGTGCCAGCAGTTCCCTAGCGGGGGGGCGGAATGAGCAGTTCTTC.

The gene calls are TRBV24-1 and TRBJ2-5, with 8 nucleotides matching TRBD2. V was clipped by 3 bases and J by 4 bases; unmatched bases: 6. The CDR3 is made up of 15 amino acids. Looked up from germline, CDR1 is KGHDR and CDR2 is SFDVKD. CDR3 amino acids: CATSDEAGGGETQYF. The CDR3 DNA reads as TGTGCCACCAGTGATGAGGCGGGAGGAGGAGAGACCCAGTACTTC.

V and J are TRBV5-1 and TRBJ2-7; 9 bases are shared with TRBD1. The CDR3 contains 18 residues. V lost 5 bases, J lost 2 bases, and 17 bases stayed unmatched. Germline V gene lookup returns CDR1 SGHRS and CDR2 YFSETQ. CDR3 nucleotides: TGCGCCAGCAGTAAACCGGGACAGGGATTTGTAAGTCCCTACGAGCAGTACTTC. This encodes CASSKPGQGFVSPYEQYF.

The J gene is TRBJ2-3, the V gene TRBV19; 8 bases align to TRBD1. Per germline, CDR1 LNHDA and CDR2 SQIVND (reference sequence). The CDR3 has 20 residues. The junction had 25 bases not matched to a gene; V was cut back by 8 bases and J by 3 bases. CDR3 DNA sequence: TGTGCCAGTGATAATATCGGACAGGGTACCTTCCGGAAGGATACAGATACGCAGTATTTT. This encodes CASDNIGQGTFRKDTDTQYF. The full variable domain, its missing parts supplied by reference TRBV19 and TRBJ2-3, is DGGITQSPKYLFRKEGQNVTLSCEQNLNHDAMYWYRQDPGQGLRLIYYSQIVNDFQKGDIAEGYSVSREKKESFPLTVTSAQKNPTAFYLCASDNIGQGTFRKDTDTQYFGPGTRLTVL.

The CDR3 is CASSPSGTTNTGELFF. The CDR3 DNA sequence: TGTGCCAGCAGCCCTTCCGGGACAACCAACACCGGGGAGCTGTTTTTT. V and J are TRBV7-3 and TRBJ2-2; possibly TRBD1 for D (6 bases). The germline V and J ends were trimmed by 5 bases and 2 bases, with 15 bases remaining between them. Germline lookup yields CDR1 SGHTA and CDR2 FQGTGA. The CDR3 contains 16 residues. The variable domain in full, with the rest retrieved from reference TRBV7-3 and TRBJ2-2, is GAGVSQTPSNKVTEKGKYVELRCDPISGHTALYWYRQSLGQGPEFLIYFQGTGAADDSGLPNDRFFAVRPEGSVSTLKIQRTERGDSAVYLCASSPSGTTNTGELFFGEGSRLTVL.

The J gene is TRBJ1-1, the V gene TRBV28, with 7 bases lining up with TRBD1. There are 13 residues in the CDR3. V was pared by 10 bases and J by 5 bases, with 10 bases of the junction left unmatched. The germline V gene has CDR1 MDHEN and CDR2 SYDVKM. CDR3 region: CATHPTGVTEAFF. In nucleotides, the CDR3 is TGTGCCACTCATCCAACAGGGGTGACTGAAGCTTTCTTT.

This chain connects TRBV7-8 to TRBJ1-4; weak D call: TRBD1 (5 bases). V was trimmed by 3 bases and J by 3 bases, leaving 8 bases between them. The length of the CDR3 is 14 residues. Germline V gene sequence: CDR1 SGHVS, CDR2 FQNEAQ. The CDR3 bases are TGTGCCAGCAGCTTCCGGGGGGCTAATGAAAAACTGTTTTTT. This encodes CASSFRGANEKLFF.

CDR3 sequence: CASSLTGLVNEQFF. CDR3 nucleotide sequence: TGTGCCAGCAGCTTGACAGGGTTAGTCAATGAGCAGTTCTTC. J is TRBJ2-1 and V is TRBV11-2, with 7 nucleotides matching TRBD1. Losses at the gene ends were 3 bases for V and 6 bases for J; bases not matched to a gene: 5. This CDR3 spans 14 amino acids. Germline loops: CDR1 SGHAT, CDR2 FQNNGV.

J is TRBJ1-5 and V is TRBV28, with a tentative D call TRBD1 (6 bases). Trimming stripped 6 bases from V and 7 bases from J, with 16 bases between. The germline gives CDR1 MDHEN, CDR2 SYDVKM. This CDR3 spans 14 amino acids. The CDR3 DNA follows: TGTGCCAGCAGCCCCTTTACAGGGAGACAGCCCCAGCATTTT. It codes for CASSPFTGRQPQHF.

This chain uses TRBV25-1 with TRBJ2-1; TRBD2 is a possible D gene (6 bases). CDR1 and CDR2 (germline): MGHDK, SYGVNS. V lost 6 bases to trimming and J lost 15 bases, with 15 bases between them. The CDR3 consists of 11 residues. The CDR3 region is CASSFSTEGFF. The CDR3 DNA reads TGTGCCAGCAGCTTTTCCACGGAGGGGTTCTTC.

V is TRBV7-9 and J is TRBJ1-4; TRBD1 matches 10 bases. Germline CDR1 SEHNR, CDR2 FQNEAQ (reference sequence). The length of the CDR3 is 13 residues. Trimming took 11 bases from V and 7 from J; bases not matched to a gene: 7. The CDR3 protein is CACGRDRGEKLFF. As DNA, the CDR3 is TGTGCCTGCGGGCGGGACAGGGGTGAAAAACTGTTTTTT.

Comments on this clone: The junction differs from germline at one of its ends, possibly a read error. J is TRBJ2-6 and V is TRBV6-4, with D perhaps matching TRBD1 (5 bases). CDR1 and CDR2 (germline): MRHNA, SNTAGT. CDR3 length equals 14 residues. The CDR3 nucleotides are TGTGCCAGCAGTGAACTGGCTGGGGCCAACGTGCTGACTTTC. Translation: CASSELAGANVLTF.

J is TRBJ1-2 and V is TRBV5-1, with D maybe TRBD1 (5 bases). Germline V CDR1 and CDR2: SGHRS, YFSETQ. CDR3 length equals 14 residues. V was clipped by 4 bases and J by 4 bases, with 14 bases between them. The DNA for the CDR3 is TGCGCCAGCAGCGTAGAAGGGGAAGGCTATGGCTACACCTTC. Amino acid sequence: CASSVEGEGYGYTF.

The rearrangement joins TRBV6-5 to TRBJ2-3; 7 bases match TRBD1. Germline CDR1 is MNHEY and CDR2 is SVGAGI. This CDR3 is built from 14 residues. V lost 7 bases to trimming and J lost 3 bases; unmatched junction nucleotides: 7. The CDR3 spells CASTQDRPTDTQYF. The CDR3 DNA follows: TGTGCCAGCACCCAGGACAGGCCGACAGATACGCAGTATTTT.

The J gene is TRBJ2-5, the V gene TRBV3-1 (or the pseudogene TRBV3-2), with 16 bases aligning to TRBD2. The length of the CDR3 is 19 residues. The junction had 9 bases not matched to a gene; V was cut back by 0 bases and J by 5 bases. Per germline, CDR1 LGHDT and CDR2 YNNKEL (reference sequence). The chain's CDR3 is CASSQEPGLAGGPGETQYF. The CDR3 DNA reads TGTGCCAGCAGCCAAGAACCGGGACTAGCGGGGGGGCCTGGTGAGACCCAGTACTTC.

This sequence joins TRBV7-3 and TRBJ2-7; no clear D. The germline V gene has CDR1 SGHTA and CDR2 FQGTGA. This CDR3 comprises 11 residues. The germline V and J ends were trimmed by 3 bases and 4 bases, with 4 bases remaining between them. The CDR3 bases are TGTGCCAGCAGCTTCACTTACGAGCAGTACTTC. Amino acids: CASSFTYEQYF.

This chain links TRBV7-9 with TRBJ2-7, with 7 bases lining up with TRBD1. This CDR3 region has 15 residues. Per germline, CDR1 SEHNR and CDR2 FQNEAQ (reference sequence). The V segment lost 4 bases and the J segment 5 bases; nucleotides outside the gene matches: 11. The CDR3 DNA follows: TGTGCCAGCAGCTCAAGACAGGGAGTAAGGAACGAGCAGTACTTC. This sequence encodes CASSSRQGVRNEQYF.

This sequence joins TRBV27 and TRBJ1-2, with no clear D. The V and J ends lost 7 bases and 6 bases respectively, with 21 bases between them. The CDR3 contains 15 residues. From germline, CDR1 is MNHEY and CDR2 SMNVEV (reference sequence). DNA for the CDR3: TGTGCCAGCACGCCGCGGGCTTCCACCCGAAATGGCTACACCTTC. This gives the protein CASTPRASTRNGYTF.

The genes are TRBV7-2 and TRBJ2-7, with 8 bases identical to TRBD2. The CDR3 covers 14 residues. The junction had 8 bases not matched to a gene; V was cut back by 8 bases and J by 2 bases. Germline-derived CDR1 and CDR2 are SGHTA and FQGNSA. The CDR3 coding sequence is TGTGCCAGCTCCGACGGGAGGGCCCCCTACGAGCAGTACTTC. This codes for CASSDGRAPYEQYF.

V is TRBV7-8 and J is TRBJ2-5; D is perhaps TRBD1 (7 bases). With 2 bases removed from V and 1 base from J, the gap between germline ends came to 11 bases. Germline values: CDR1 SGHVS, CDR2 FQNEAQ. This CDR3 spans 15 amino acids. The CDR3 DNA follows: TGTGCCAGCAGCTTATCAGGGGGGTTCCAAGAGACCCAGTACTTC. Protein sequence: CASSLSGGFQETQYF.

The chain recombines TRBV28 with TRBJ2-1, with D maybe TRBD2 (5 bases). CDR1 is MDHEN, CDR2 SYDVKM, per germline. The CDR3 is 18 residues long. The germline V and J ends were trimmed by 4 bases and 9 bases, with 28 bases remaining between them. The CDR3 DNA reads as TGTGCCAGCAGTTCCTATATGTGGGTCCGGGCCCGGCGGGTTGAGCAGTTCTTC. Amino acid sequence: CASSSYMWVRARRVEQFF.